This T cell receptor beta chain comes out of a study of naive and memory T cell subsets. Study-level points and caveats: Diversity fell and Gini index rose from naive through CM, EM, EMRA. Each distinct alpha or beta sequence counts as one clonotype. Possibly reflecting memory cells re-expressing CD45RA, a few larger clonotypes occurred in naive repertoires, especially CD8.

The beta constant-region primer was an equimolar mix of two oligonucleotides covering TRBC1 and TRBC2. Ligated cDNA was amplified by four rounds of PCR with nested alpha and beta constant-region primers and SP2. A 12-nucleotide UMI and the SP2 primer were added to the cDNA 3' end by oligonucleotide ligation. TCRdb itself ran the UMI-ligation and nested PCR reads through MiXCR, one entry per CDR3 protein. Among some 110,000 distinct CDR3 sequences listed, roughly 15% were seen once. Four subsets defined by CD45RA and CD27 were sorted after CD3, CD4, CD8 and live/dead staining. This clonotype was picked up a small number of times. Antigen: not known. Sequenced input: naive CD8+ T cells from blood. The TCR sequence derives from a human donor in good health.

The CDR3 loop reads CASSIGGRTNEQYF. DNA for the CDR3: TGTGCCAGTAGTATAGGTGGGAGGACCAACGAGCAGTACTTC. The rearrangement uses TRBV19 and TRBJ2-7, with a possible D match to TRBD2 (6 bases). This CDR3 region has 14 residues. CDR1 and CDR2 from the germline V gene are LNHDA and SQIVND (reference sequence). V lost 1 base and J lost 5, with 12 bases in between.